This T cell receptor beta chain stems from a study of T cells in Graves' hyperthyroidism and ophthalmopathy. Overall study findings and caveats: Stable hyperthyroidism was told apart from ophthalmopathy by a model built on 13 V-J features. Also found in blood were most expanded thyroid clonotypes above 0.001.

Patients were excluded for uncontrolled infection, other autoimmune disease, pregnancy or lactation. Amplification yielded TCR beta CDR3 regions, with RNA transcripts as the source. The primer set for the first-round RT-PCR of the TCR CDR3 was HTBI. Via MiXCR, TCRdb re-called the multiplex PCR reads, giving one row per CDR3 protein. This table has under 400,000 distinct CDR3 sequences, approximately 16% appearing once. This clonotype was observed a handful of times. Its antigen is unidentified. CDR1 and CDR2 from the germline V gene are SGHRS and YFSETQ. The length of the CDR3 is 14 residues. Trimming left V 1 base short and J 9 bases short, with 11 bases between.

Source material: blood. This chain connects TRBV5-1 to TRBJ1-6, with D possibly TRBD1 on 5 matching bases. This receptor was obtained from a man aged 25 to 40 with Graves' hyperthyroidism. The CDR3 loop is CASSLWGLTSPLHF. CDR3 coding DNA: TGCGCCAGCAGCTTGTGGGGGTTAACTTCACCCCTCCACTTT.